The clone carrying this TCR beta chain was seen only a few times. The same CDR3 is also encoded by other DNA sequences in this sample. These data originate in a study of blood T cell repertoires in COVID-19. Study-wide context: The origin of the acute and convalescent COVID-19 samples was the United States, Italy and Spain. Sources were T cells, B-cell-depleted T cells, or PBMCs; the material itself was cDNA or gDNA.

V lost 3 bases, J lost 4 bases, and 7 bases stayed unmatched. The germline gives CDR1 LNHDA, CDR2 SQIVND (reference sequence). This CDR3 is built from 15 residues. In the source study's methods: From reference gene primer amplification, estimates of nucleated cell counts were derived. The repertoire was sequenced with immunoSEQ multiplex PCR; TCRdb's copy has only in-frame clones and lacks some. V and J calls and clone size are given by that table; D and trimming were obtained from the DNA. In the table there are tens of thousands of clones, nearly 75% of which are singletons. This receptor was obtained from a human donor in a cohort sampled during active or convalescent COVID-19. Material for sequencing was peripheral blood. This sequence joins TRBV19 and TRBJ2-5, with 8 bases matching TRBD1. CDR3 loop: CASSMLGQGPETQYF. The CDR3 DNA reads TGTGCCAGTAGTATGCTCGGACAGGGCCCAGAGACCCAGTACTTC.